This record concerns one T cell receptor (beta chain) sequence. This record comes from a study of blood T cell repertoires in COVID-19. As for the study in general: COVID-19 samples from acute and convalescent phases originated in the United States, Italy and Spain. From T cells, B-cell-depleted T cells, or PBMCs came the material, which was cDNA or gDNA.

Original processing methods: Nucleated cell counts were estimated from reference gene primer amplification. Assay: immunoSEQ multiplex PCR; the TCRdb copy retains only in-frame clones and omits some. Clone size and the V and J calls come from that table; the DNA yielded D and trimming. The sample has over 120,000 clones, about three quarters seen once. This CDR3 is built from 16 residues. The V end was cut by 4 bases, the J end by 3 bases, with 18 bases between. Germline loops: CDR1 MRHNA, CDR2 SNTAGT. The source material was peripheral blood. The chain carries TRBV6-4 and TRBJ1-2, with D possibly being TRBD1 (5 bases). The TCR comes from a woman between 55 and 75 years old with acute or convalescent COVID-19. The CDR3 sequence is CASSGYEPAGHYGYTF. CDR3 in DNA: TGTGCCAGCAGTGGATACGAACCGGCAGGGCACTATGGCTACACCTTC.